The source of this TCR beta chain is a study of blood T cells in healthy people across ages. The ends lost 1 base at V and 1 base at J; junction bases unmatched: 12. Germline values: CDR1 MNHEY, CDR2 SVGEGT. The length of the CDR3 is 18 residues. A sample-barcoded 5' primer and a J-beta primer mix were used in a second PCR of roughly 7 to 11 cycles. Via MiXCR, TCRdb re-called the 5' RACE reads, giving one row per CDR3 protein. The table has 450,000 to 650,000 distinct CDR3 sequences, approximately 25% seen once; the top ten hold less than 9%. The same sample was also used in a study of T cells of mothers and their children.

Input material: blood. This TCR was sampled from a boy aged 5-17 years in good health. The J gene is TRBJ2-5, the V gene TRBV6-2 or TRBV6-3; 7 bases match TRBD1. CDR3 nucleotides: TGTGCCAGCAGTTACTTGGGTTGGGACAGACGCCTCCAAGAGACCCAGTACTTC. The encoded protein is CASSYLGWDRRLQETQYF.